Listed below are T cell receptor beta chains from one sample, sequenced in a study of shared clonotypes between healthy human individuals. Clones were read by immunoSEQ multiplex PCR, and TCRdb kept only the in-frame ones, dropping some. The sample records approximately 2,300,000 clones, roughly 92% being singletons. The sequenced material came from naive CD4+ T cells from PBMCs. The receptors originated from a man in his late teens or twenties in good health. Some clones in this sample may be carry-over from other donors' samples. Each CDR3 is given with its conserved first and last residue. D genes are given only for firm matches.

j_call d_call v_call cdr3_aa
TRBJ1-1 TRBD1 TRBV7-2 CASSPLRTGAEAFF
TRBJ2-3 - TRBV5-1 CASSLAASTDTQYF
TRBJ2-2 - TRBV7-9 CASSRTEKGTGELFF
TRBJ2-1 - TRBV7-9 CASSFGSSYNEQFF
TRBJ2-7 - TRBV11-2 CASSLGGGSYEQYF
TRBJ2-2 - TRBV2 CASSGTSLSQFGELFF
TRBJ1-1 - TRBV18 CASSPMRRENTEAFF
TRBJ2-7 TRBD2 TRBV28 CASSSSGRAAAEQYF
TRBJ2-2 TRBD1 TRBV13 CASSPTGVIPPFGFGELFF
TRBJ1-2 - TRBV19 CATNIKEGFYTF
TRBJ2-7 - TRBV5-5 CASSLVVGVHEQYF
TRBJ2-7 - TRBV6-6 CASSYWGSYEQYF
TRBJ1-1 TRBD1 TRBV19 CASSIPGGTEAFF
TRBJ1-4 - TRBV4-2 CASSQDLEQGPNEKLFF
TRBJ2-5 TRBD2 TRBV6-5 CASIAGGQETQYF
TRBJ2-7 - TRBV28 CAAVDTGRAYEQYF
TRBJ2-7 TRBD1 TRBV5-1 CASSPRDSPYEQYF
TRBJ2-5 - TRBV18 CASSPTFRAETQYF
- - TRBV9 CASSVVSGMNTGELFF
TRBJ2-1 - TRBV18 CASSTTQDNEQFF
TRBJ2-1 TRBD2 TRBV10-1 CASTEPLADTYNEQFF
TRBJ1-2 - TRBV5-1 CASSLEGGGDGYTF
TRBJ1-1 - TRBV2 CASSSMKGSTEAFF
TRBJ2-7 TRBD1 TRBV6-5 CASSRDSQAYEQYF
TRBJ2-2 - TRBV9 CASSVGRAAAGELFF
TRBJ1-4 TRBD1 TRBV7-8 CASSSQGATNEKLFF
TRBJ2-5 - TRBV5-1 CASNNSFPTGTGGKTQYF
TRBJ2-3 TRBD2 TRBV5-1 CASSLVASGPPSTDTQYF
TRBJ2-3 TRBD2 TRBV6-5 CASSYASGDTDTQYF
TRBJ1-1 - TRBV19 CASSMGALGTEAFF
TRBJ2-7 - TRBV5-6 CASSLRASRYEQYF
TRBJ2-2 - TRBV28 CASSSPTGTGELFF
TRBJ2-5 TRBD1 TRBV28 CASTWGQGPRETQYF
TRBJ2-5 - TRBV11-1 CASSRTGTPGTQYF
TRBJ2-3 TRBD2 TRBV11-2 CASSPLRGTSVSTDTQYF
TRBJ2-1 TRBD2 TRBV4-1 CASSPRTSGRMGSNEQFF
TRBJ2-7 - TRBV21-1 CASSKGLAGGPGVGYEQYF
TRBJ2-7 - TRBV5-1 CASSQRGGYEQYF
TRBJ2-5 - TRBV4-1 CASSQFVQETQYF
TRBJ1-2 - TRBV28 CATYGRGYTF
TRBJ1-1 TRBD1 TRBV18 CASSPQGANTEAFF
TRBJ1-5 TRBD1 TRBV19 CASSVQGAGNQPQHF
TRBJ1-4 TRBD1 TRBV7-8 CASSPNRQGAGEKLFF
TRBJ1-1 - TRBV1 CTSSLPGVRTADTEAFF